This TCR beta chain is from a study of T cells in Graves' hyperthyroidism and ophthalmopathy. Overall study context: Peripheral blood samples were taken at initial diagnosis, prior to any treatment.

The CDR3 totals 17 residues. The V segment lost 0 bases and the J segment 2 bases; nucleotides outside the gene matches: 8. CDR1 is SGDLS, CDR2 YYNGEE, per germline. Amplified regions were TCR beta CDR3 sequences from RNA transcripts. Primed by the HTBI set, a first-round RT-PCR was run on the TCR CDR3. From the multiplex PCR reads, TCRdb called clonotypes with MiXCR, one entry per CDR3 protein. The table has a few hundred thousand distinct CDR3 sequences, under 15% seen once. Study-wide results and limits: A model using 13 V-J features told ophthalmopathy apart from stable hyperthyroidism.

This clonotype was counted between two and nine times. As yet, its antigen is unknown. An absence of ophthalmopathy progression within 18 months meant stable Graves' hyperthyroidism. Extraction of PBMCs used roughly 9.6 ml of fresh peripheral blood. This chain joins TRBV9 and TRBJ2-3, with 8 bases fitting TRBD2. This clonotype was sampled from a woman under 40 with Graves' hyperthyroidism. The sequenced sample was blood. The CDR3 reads CASSVATAGGDTDTQYF. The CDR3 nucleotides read TGTGCCAGCAGCGTAGCTACGGCGGGAGGAGACACAGATACGCAGTATTTT.